Below, 14 T cell receptor beta chains from the same sample are listed, as sequenced in a study of cytomegalovirus exposure and HLA in healthy donors. Clones were read by immunoSEQ multiplex PCR, and TCRdb kept only the in-frame ones, dropping some. Here the sample spans about 73,000 clones, about 90% being singletons. The sequenced sample was PBMCs. The receptor set was obtained from a woman aged 18-29 years in good health and CMV-seropositive.

The chain couples TRBV19 to TRBJ1-4; 8 positions agree with TRBD1. The CDR3 runs to 13 residues. Germline values: CDR1 LNHDA, CDR2 SQIVND (reference sequence). Germline trimming cut 7 bases from V and 5 bases from J; bases unmatched to any gene: 3. In nucleotides, the CDR3 is TGTGCCAGTACGAACAGGGGGAATGAAAAACTGTTTTTT. Amino acids: CASTNRGNEKLFF.

This chain connects TRBV30 to TRBJ1-3, with no clear D. The V end was cut by 1 base, the J end by 3 bases, with 4 bases between. Germline CDR1 and CDR2: GTSNPN and SVGIG (reference sequence). The CDR3 spans 12 residues. For the CDR3, the DNA is TGTGCCTGGAGTGCCCTTGGAAACACCATATATTTT. Amino acids: CAWSALGNTIYF.

The chain couples TRBV11-3 to TRBJ2-7; 7 bases agree with TRBD2. V dropped 1 base and J dropped 2; count of bases not matched to a gene: 5. Per the germline V gene, CDR1 is SGHNT and CDR2 is YENEEA. The CDR3 runs to 15 residues. CDR3: CASSLGSSGTYEQYF. The CDR3 bases are TGTGCCAGCAGCTTAGGGTCTAGCGGTACCTACGAGCAGTACTTC.

This clone has a single count. This chain links TRBV19 with TRBJ2-7; D not resolved. Germline-derived CDR1 and CDR2 are LNHDA and SQIVND (reference sequence). The CDR3 contains 13 residues. The germline V and J ends were trimmed by 5 bases and 4 bases, with 12 bases remaining between them. The CDR3 sequence is CASSPYLWYEQYF. The CDR3 DNA is TGTGCCAGTAGTCCCTATCTGTGGTACGAGCAGTACTTC.

The chain links TRBV4-1 to TRBJ1-1, with 7 positions matching TRBD1. CDR3 length: 15 amino acids. The V gene end was trimmed by 0 bases and the J gene end by 8 bases; junction bases not matched to a gene: 9. Germline CDR1 and CDR2: MGHRA and YSYEKL. The CDR3 here is CASSQEGGRGVEAFF. In nucleotides, the CDR3 is TGCGCCAGCAGCCAAGAGGGCGGCAGGGGGGTAGAAGCTTTCTTT.

The genes are TRBV4-2 and TRBJ2-3; 8 bases map to TRBD2. CDR1 and CDR2 from the germline V gene are LGHNA and YNFKEQ. J lost 2 bases, V lost 6 bases, and 10 bases had no gene match. CDR3 length equals 16 residues. CDR3 nucleotide sequence: TGTGCCAGCAGTCCCCTTAGCGGGGCTCACACAGATACGCAGTATTTT. This translates into CASSPLSGAHTDTQYF.

This clone was counted a few times. The chain recombines TRBV13 with TRBJ2-1; TRBD1 agrees at 9 bases. This CDR3 comprises 16 residues. V was pared by 5 bases and J by 3 bases, with 8 bases of the junction left unmatched. Germline V lookup: CDR1 PRHDT, CDR2 FYEKMQ (reference sequence). The CDR3 reads CASSPPRDRDYNEQFF. The CDR3 DNA is TGTGCCAGCAGCCCTCCTAGGGACAGGGACTACAATGAGCAGTTCTTC.

V and J are TRBV27 and TRBJ1-2; TRBD1 matches 7 bases. Germline trimming cut 7 bases from V and 9 bases from J; bases unmatched to any gene: 20. This CDR3 has 16 residues. CDR1 is MNHEY and CDR2 is SMNVEV in the germline V gene (reference sequence). CDR3 DNA: TGTGCCAGCACCCCATCCCCCCGGACAGGATTTTACAGCTACACCTTC. Protein product: CASTPSPRTGFYSYTF.

The chain links TRBV7-2 to TRBJ2-7; tentative D call: TRBD1 (6 bases). Germline V lookup: CDR1 SGHTA, CDR2 FQGNSA. V gave up 5 bases and J gave up 1 base, with 9 bases separating them. This CDR3 contains 13 residues. The DNA of the CDR3 is TGTGCCAGCAGCCAGGACAGTTCCTACGAGCAGTACTTC. Translation gives CASSQDSSYEQYF.

The chain is built from TRBV5-4 and TRBJ2-2, with 10 bases aligning to TRBD1. V gave up 4 bases and J gave up 7 bases; unmatched junction bases: 7. This CDR3 contains 15 residues. The germline gives CDR1 SGHNT, CDR2 YYREEE (reference sequence). The CDR3 DNA reads as TGTGCCAGCAGCAGTGACAGGGGGCTGGGCGGGGAGCTGTTTTTT. Its protein product is CASSSDRGLGGELFF. The variable domain in full, completed from reference TRBV5-4 and TRBJ2-2, reads ETGVTQSPTHLIKTRGQQVTLRCSSQSGHNTVSWYQQALGQGPQFIFQYYREEENGRGNFPPRFSGLQFPNYSSELNVNALELDDSALYLCASSSDRGLGGELFFGEGSRLTVL.

This chain connects TRBV15 to TRBJ1-3, with D possibly matching TRBD1 (5 bases). V was trimmed by 0 bases and J by 0 bases, leaving 12 bases between them. CDR1 and CDR2 from the germline V gene are LNHNV and YYDKDF (reference sequence). The CDR3 covers 17 residues. CDR3 amino acids: CATSRDRGSISGNTIYF. The CDR3 coding sequence is TGTGCCACCAGCAGAGATCGGGGGTCCATCTCTGGAAACACCATATATTTT.

This chain links TRBV5-4 with TRBJ1-2; D might be TRBD1 (5 bases). CDR3 size: 14 residues. With 1 base removed from V and 3 bases from J, the gap between germline ends came to 10 bases. The germline V gene has CDR1 SGHNT and CDR2 YYREEE (reference sequence). The CDR3 protein is CASSLQQGDYGYTF. Here the CDR3 DNA reads TGTGCCAGCAGCTTGCAGCAGGGCGACTATGGCTACACCTTC.

CDR3 loop: CAIKGRAGGPKENEQFF. Here the CDR3 DNA reads TGTGCCATCAAAGGTCGAGCGGGGGGGCCTAAAGAGAATGAGCAGTTCTTC. The chain carries TRBV10-3 and TRBJ2-1; TRBD2 agrees at 10 bases. The CDR3 is made up of 17 amino acids. V gave up 7 bases and J gave up 7 bases; unmatched junction bases: 16. Germline V lookup: CDR1 ENHRY, CDR2 SYGVKD.

This chain connects TRBV13 to TRBJ2-7; 12 nucleotides match TRBD1. V lost 2 bases, J lost 7 bases, and 6 bases stayed unmatched. Per the germline V gene, CDR1 is PRHDT and CDR2 is FYEKMQ (reference sequence). CDR3 length: 15 amino acids. The CDR3 reads CASSLRGQGAGEQYF. The CDR3 nucleotides read TGTGCCAGCAGCTTAAGGGGACAGGGGGCGGGTGAGCAGTACTTC. Full variable domain (missing parts from reference TRBV13 and TRBJ2-7): AAGVIQSPRHLIKEKRETATLKCYPIPRHDTVYWYQQGPGQDPQFLISFYEKMQSDKGSIPDRFSAQQFSDYHSELNMSSLELGDSALYFCASSLRGQGAGEQYFGPGTRLTVT.